One sample yielded the 22 T cell receptor beta chains listed below, sequenced in a study of molecular identifiers for immune sequencing clone quantification. TCRdb analysed the PCR reads with MiXCR anew, one entry per CDR3 protein. The data hold under 600,000 distinct CDR3 sequences, with roughly 25% observed a single time. The sample taken for sequencing was naive CD8+ T cells from blood, with Jurkat cell RNA spiked in. The subset denotes: FACS-sorted CD8+CD4-CCR7+CD45RA+ naive T cells. The receptor source for this set is a human donor in good health. Some libraries in this study had Jurkat cell RNA spiked in.

The table lists this clonotype with a few counts. The CDR3 DNA follows: TGTGCCAGCAGCTTGGAGGGTTACTACGAGCAGTACTTC. Translating it yields CASSLEGYYEQYF. J is TRBJ2-7 and V is TRBV5-6; D unclear. The germline gives CDR1 SGHDT, CDR2 YYEEEE. The CDR3 loop spans 13 amino acids. Trimming pared 0 bases from V and 3 bases from J, leaving 7 bases between.

This clonotype was observed at least ten times. The rearrangement joins TRBV7-9 to TRBJ2-3; D is ambiguous. The CDR3 extends over 12 amino acids. The germline V and J ends were trimmed by 5 bases and 6 bases, with 9 bases remaining between them. The V gene's germline CDR1 is SEHNR and CDR2 FQNEAQ (reference sequence). CDR3 DNA: TGTGCCAGCAGCCCAGTCAAGGATACGCAGTATTTT. Translated, it gives CASSPVKDTQYF.

V is TRBV7-9 and J is TRBJ2-7; 7 bases agree with TRBD1. This CDR3 is 16 amino acids long. Germline V CDR1 and CDR2: SEHNR, FQNEAQ (reference sequence). The V segment lost 3 bases and the J segment 2 bases; nucleotides outside the gene matches: 10. CDR3 in DNA: TGTGCCAGCAGCTTCACCGGGACAGAAGACGCCTACGAGCAGTACTTC. Translating it yields CASSFTGTEDAYEQYF. The full variable domain, in which reference TRBV7-9 and TRBJ2-7 provide the parts outside the CDR3, is DTGVSQNPRHKITKRGQNVTFRCDPISEHNRLYWYRQTLGQGPEFLTYFQNEAQLEKSRLLSDRFSAERPKGSFSTLEIQRTEQGDSAMYLCASSFTGTEDAYEQYFGPGTRLTVT.

A few counts support this clonotype. CDR3 DNA sequence: TGTGCCAGCAGCTCTCCAGGGGGCGGTTTCCTAGGCGGGGAGCTGTTTTTT. Its protein product is CASSSPGGGFLGGELFF. The rearrangement uses TRBV7-9 and TRBJ2-2; 8 positions agree with TRBD1. Unmatched junction bases numbered 14, after V lost 4 bases and J lost 7 bases. The germline V gene has CDR1 SEHNR and CDR2 FQNEAQ (reference sequence). The length of the CDR3 is 17 residues.

This clonotype occurred a few times. This chain links TRBV16 with TRBJ1-5; 7 positions match TRBD1. Germline V gene lookup returns CDR1 KGHSY and CDR2 FQNENV. V was pared by 2 bases and J by 4 bases, with 8 bases of the junction left unmatched. The CDR3 is 16 amino acids. The CDR3 region has the DNA TGTGCCAGCAGCCAACAGGGGGGAGAGAAAAATCAGCCCCAGCATTTT. Translation: CASSQQGGEKNQPQHF.

As regards this clonotype: A much larger clone differs by one base, so this may be a read error. This chain joins TRBV14 and TRBJ2-7, with TRBD2 matching over 9 bases. The CDR3 sequence is 17 residues long. V shed 3 bases and J 5 bases; nucleotides not matched to a gene: 14. The germline CDR1 and CDR2 sequences are SGHDN and FVKESK. As DNA, the CDR3 is TGTGCCAGCAGCCAGGTTCCCCCGGTTAGCGGGAGTGACGAGCAGTACTTC. Its protein is CASSQVPPVSGSDEQYF.

For this clonotype: A much larger clone sits a single nucleotide away, making a read error possible. The chain couples TRBV19 to TRBJ1-1; D perhaps matches TRBD1 (5 bases). The V gene's germline CDR1 is LNHDA and CDR2 SQIVND (reference sequence). The CDR3 is 14 residues long. CDR3 bases: TGTGCCAGTAGTATGTCAGAGGGGAGCACTGGAGCTTTCTTT. Translated: CASSMSEGSTGAFF.

This clonotype occurred a few times. The V gene is TRBV12-3 or TRBV12-4, the J gene TRBJ2-5, with D maybe TRBD2 (6 bases). Trimming cost V 4 bases and J 2 bases, with 14 bases left between them. This CDR3 spans 15 amino acids. CDR3 residues: CASSSWRVGQETQYF. DNA of the CDR3: TGTGCCAGCAGTTCATGGAGGGTAGGGCAAGAGACCCAGTACTTC.

On this clonotype itself: At one of its ends the junction is not consistent with the germline gene, which may arise from a read error. The chain links TRBV6-6 to TRBJ2-7, with D possibly being TRBD2 (6 bases). The CDR3 contains 16 residues. CDR1 is MNHNY and CDR2 is SVGAGI in the germline V gene (reference sequence). The CDR3 nucleotides read TGTGCCATCAGTGAGTCGCGGGAAACTAGAACCTACGAGCAGTACTTC. Translated: CAISESRETRTYEQYF.

This clonotype was found a few times. The chain couples TRBV6-2 or TRBV6-3 to TRBJ2-3; a possible D gene is TRBD2 (6 bases). The V end was cut by 4 bases, the J end by 0 bases, with 11 bases between. The CDR3 extends over 15 amino acids. Germline-derived CDR1 and CDR2 are MNHEY and SVGEGT. In DNA form, the CDR3 reads TGTGCCAGCAGTTCTGTCGGGGGTAGCACAGATACGCAGTATTTT. Translation gives CASSSVGGSTDTQYF.

This clonotype has just a few counts. The V call is TRBV2, the J call TRBJ1-1, with D perhaps TRBD1 (6 bases). V lost 8 bases, J lost 2 bases, and 15 bases lay in between. Germline V lookup: CDR1 SNHLY, CDR2 FYNNEI. The CDR3 contains 14 residues. The CDR3 DNA follows: TGTGCCAGCGAGGACAGAGATTTAAACACTGAAGCTTTCTTT. Translation: CASEDRDLNTEAFF.

With respect to this clonotype: One end of the junction varies from germline; a read error may be responsible. The V call is TRBV30, the J call TRBJ2-1; a possible D gene is TRBD2 (6 bases). This CDR3 has 16 amino acids. CDR1 is GTSNPN, CDR2 SVGIG, per germline (reference sequence). In nucleotides, the CDR3 is TGTGTCTGGAGATGGAGGGGACGAGGCTCCTACAATGAGCAGTTCTTC. Translation gives CVWRWRGRGSYNEQFF.

This clonotype was observed once. The junction departs from germline at one end; a sequencing error may be responsible. The V gene is TRBV4-2, the J gene TRBJ2-5, with 9 nucleotides matching TRBD2. Germline CDR1 and CDR2: LGHNA and YNFKEQ. The CDR3 extends over 20 amino acids. For the CDR3, the DNA is TGTGCCAGCAGCCAAGATCTGTGGGTAGCGGGAGAGAACGACCAAGCGACCCAGTACTTC. Translating it yields CASSQDLWVAGENDQATQYF.

This clonotype was seen many times. The chain recombines TRBV2 with TRBJ2-7; TRBD2 matches 12 bases. The V and J ends lost 4 bases and 7 bases, in that order; junction bases with no gene match: 2. This CDR3 has 13 residues. Germline V CDR1 and CDR2: SNHLY, FYNNEI. CDR3 DNA sequence: TGTGCCAGCAGTGGACTAGCGGGGGCTGAGCAGTACTTC. Protein: CASSGLAGAEQYF. Drawing the rest from reference TRBV2 and TRBJ2-7, the complete variable domain is EPEVTQTPSHQVTQMGQEVILRCVPISNHLYFYWYRQILGQKVEFLVSFYNNEISEKSEIFDDQFSVERPDGSNFTLKIRSTKLEDSAMYFCASSGLAGAEQYFGPGTRLTVT.

As for this clonotype: A much larger clone sits a single nucleotide away, making a read error possible. The rearrangement uses TRBV15 and TRBJ2-1; TRBD1 or TRBD2 may be the D gene (6 bases each). The CDR3 runs to 14 residues. Germline V gene sequence: CDR1 LNHNV, CDR2 YYDKDF (reference sequence). For the CDR3, the DNA is TGTGCCACCGAGATTGGGGGGCGGGGTAATGCGCAGTTCTTC. Protein sequence: CATEIGGRGNAQFF.

The chain is built from TRBV6-5 and TRBJ2-2; tentatively, D is TRBD1 or TRBD2 (5 bases each). CDR3 length equals 15 residues. Trimming cost V 7 bases and J 2 bases, with 14 bases left between them. Germline CDR1 reads MNHEY; CDR2 reads SVGAGI. The CDR3, as DNA: TGTGCCAGCACCCCATGGGACCCAAACACCGGGGAGCTGTTTTTT. This sequence encodes CASTPWDPNTGELFF.

The rearrangement joins TRBV5-4 to TRBJ2-1, with 8 bases matching TRBD2. J gave up 2 bases and V 4 bases, and 11 bases lay outside the gene matches. The CDR3 runs to 17 residues. Germline V gene data show CDR1 as SGHNT and CDR2 as YYREEE (reference sequence). CDR3 in amino acids: CASSLGMSGGAYNEQFF. The CDR3 DNA is TGTGCCAGCAGCCTAGGAATGAGCGGGGGAGCCTACAATGAGCAGTTCTTC.

This clonotype was seen a handful of times. V and J are TRBV6-1 and TRBJ2-7; tentatively, D is TRBD2 (7 bases). The CDR3 is 15 residues long. Germline values: CDR1 MNHNS, CDR2 SASEGT. V was shortened by 1 base and J by 2 bases, with 12 bases between the two germline ends. CDR3 in amino acids: CASSEDAGAPYEQYF. The CDR3 coding sequence is TGTGCCAGCAGTGAAGACGCGGGGGCCCCCTACGAGCAGTACTTC.

Many counts were recorded for this clonotype. The chain carries TRBV20-1 and TRBJ1-1, with D unclear. CDR3 length equals 11 residues. Germline V gives CDR1 DFQATT, CDR2 SNEGSKA (reference sequence). This CDR3 reads CSHRTNTEAFF. The CDR3 coding sequence is TGCAGCCATAGGACGAACACTGAAGCTTTCTTT.

In this sample, this clonotype turned up many times. The V gene is TRBV29-1, the J gene TRBJ2-6, with 8 bases matching TRBD2. The germline gives CDR1 SQVTM, CDR2 ANQGSEA. The CDR3 is 15 amino acids. The V gene end was trimmed by 7 bases and the J gene end by 3 bases; junction bases not matched to a gene: 8. CDR3 DNA sequence: TGCAGCGCTGCCGGACTAGCAGGTGGGGCCAACGTCCTGACTTTC. This translates into CSAAGLAGGANVLTF.

In its sample, this clonotype was seen once. J is TRBJ2-1 and V is TRBV14; D remains unclear. CDR3 size: 13 residues. Germline values: CDR1 SGHDN, CDR2 FVKESK. V lost 3 bases and J 4 bases, leaving 7 bases between the germline ends. CDR3 DNA sequence: TGTGCCAGCAGCCACGGACCTTACAATGAGCAGTTCTTC. Encoded protein: CASSHGPYNEQFF.

Turning to this clonotype: One end of the junction fails to match germline, which may point to a read error. The chain carries TRBV29-1 and TRBJ2-7; TRBD1 matches 7 bases. Germline assignment: CDR1 SQVTM and CDR2 ANQGSEA. The CDR3 is made up of 13 amino acids. CDR3 amino acids: CSVATGESYEQCF. For the CDR3, the DNA is TGCAGCGTTGCAACAGGGGAATCCTACGAGCAGTGCTTC.